These T cell receptor beta chains were read from a single sample in a study of vaccination and CD4 T cells after COVID-19. In TCRdb, the PCR reads were re-called with MiXCR into one record per CDR3 protein. The data show about 18,000 distinct CDR3 sequences, with 40% to 65% seen just once and about 15% held by the top ten. These TCRs are of unknown antigen specificity. The specimen comprised CD4+ T cells from blood, cultured in vitro, sampled before SARS-CoV-2 vaccination. These receptors all come from a human donor who had recovered from COVID-19. The CDR3 runs from the conserved cysteine through the conserved F or W. The D gene is left open where the match is weak. Rows give clone size only sometimes, using once, few, many, or a class for an expanded clone.

V gene,clone size,D gene,J gene,CDR3 protein,CDR3 DNA
TRBV6-1,NA,NA,TRBJ1-1,CASSAFSSTDSEAFF,TGTGCCAGCTCAGCCTTTAGTAGTACGGACAGTGAGGCTTTCTTT
TRBV7-2,NA,NA,TRBJ2-5,CASSLVPPTGYTRETQYF,TGTGCCAGCAGCTTAGTACCCCCTACCGGGTATACTAGGGAGACCCAGTACTTC
TRBV6-1,NA,TRBD1,TRBJ1-1,CASSSTGVAFF,TGTGCCAGCAGCAGCACAGGGGTAGCTTTCTTT
TRBV20-1,few,TRBD1,TRBJ1-5,CSASLVRTGDNQPQHF,TGCAGTGCTAGTCTGGTCCGGACAGGGGATAATCAGCCCCAGCATTTT
TRBV6-5,NA,TRBD2,TRBJ2-1,CASSYGAGESWNGQFF,TGTGCCAGCAGTTACGGGGCGGGGGAATCGTGGAATGGGCAGTTCTTC
TRBV7-3,once,TRBD1,TRBJ1-2,CASSLTGGDSIGTF,TGTGCCAGCAGCTTAACGGGAGGGGACAGTATTGGTACCTTC
TRBV6-1,NA,NA,TRBJ1-2,CASSGGRPYGYTF,TGTGCCAGCAGTGGGGGACGGCCTTATGGCTACACCTTC
TRBV7-2,NA,NA,TRBJ2-3,CASSLEGRTHTDTQYF,TGTGCCAGCAGCTTAGAAGGGCGGACTCACACAGATACGCAGTATTTT
TRBV30,NA,NA,TRBJ2-7,CAWSVQRDYEQYF,TGTGCCTGGAGTGTACAGCGAGACTACGAGCAGTACTTC
TRBV27,NA,NA,TRBJ2-7,CASSLGPEQYF,TGTGCCAGCAGTTTGGGCCCCGAGCAGTACTTC
TRBV20-1,NA,TRBD1,TRBJ1-5,CSAVPGTGMAWSNQPQHF,TGCAGTGCTGTACCCGGGACAGGGATGGCCTGGAGCAATCAGCCCCAGCATTTT
TRBV6-1,few,TRBD1,TRBJ1-5,CASKRQGGNQPQHF,TGTGCCAGCAAACGACAGGGTGGCAATCAGCCCCAGCATTTT
TRBV21-1,NA,NA,TRBJ2-2,CASRELFF,TGTGCCAGCAGGGAGCTGTTTTTT
TRBV20-1,NA,NA,TRBJ2-2,CSARSWRHIGELFF,TGCAGTGCTAGGTCCTGGCGGCATATAGGGGAGCTGTTTTTT
TRBV15,NA,NA,TRBJ1-2,CATSRGGGLFGYTF,TGTGCCACCAGCAGAGGGGGAGGACTGTTTGGCTACACCTTC
TRBV19,NA,NA,TRBJ2-3,CASREPGTDTQYF,TGTGCCAGTAGGGAACCGGGCACAGATACGCAGTATTTT
TRBV19,NA,NA,TRBJ1-5,CASSTQGFGQPQHF,TGTGCCAGTAGTACTCAGGGATTTGGTCAGCCCCAGCATTTT
TRBV19,NA,NA,TRBJ1-1,CASSIDATGNTEAFF,TGTGCCAGTAGTATAGATGCGACAGGGAACACTGAAGCTTTCTTT
TRBV6-1,few,NA,TRBJ1-3,CASSPGLDSGNTIYF,TGTGCCAGCAGCCCCGGCCTAGACTCTGGAAACACCATATATTTT
TRBV29-1,NA,NA,TRBJ2-2,CSVGRGGELFF,TGCAGCGTCGGTAGGGGTGGGGAGCTGTTTTTT
TRBV7-3,NA,TRBD2,TRBJ2-2,CASSLGLAGGTGELFF,TGTGCCAGCAGCTTGGGGCTAGCGGGGGGCACCGGGGAGCTGTTTTTT
TRBV6-2/TRBV6-3,NA,NA,TRBJ2-7,CASSGDRPYEQYF,TGTGCCAGCAGCGGGGACCGACCCTACGAGCAGTACTTC
TRBV12-3/TRBV12-4,NA,TRBD1,TRBJ1-1,CASSPGTGGHLNTEAFF,TGTGCCAGCAGTCCCGGGACAGGGGGGCATTTGAACACTGAAGCTTTCTTT
TRBV27,once,NA,TRBJ2-7,CASSQRDTSYEQYF,TGTGCCAGCAGTCAAAGGGACACGTCTTACGAGCAGTACTTC
TRBV20-1,few,TRBD1,TRBJ1-3,CSARQGAGNTIYF,TGCAGTGCCCGACAGGGGGCCGGAAACACCATATATTTT
TRBV20-1,NA,NA,TRBJ1-2,CSASRGNGYTF,TGCAGTGCTAGTCGCGGGAATGGCTACACCTTC
TRBV11-3,NA,NA,TRBJ1-1,CASSSSPGGNTEAFF,TGTGCCAGCAGCAGTTCCCCGGGAGGAAACACTGAAGCTTTCTTT
TRBV19,once,TRBD1,TRBJ1-5,CASSTTGGNQPQHF,TGTGCCAGTAGTACGACAGGGGGCAATCAGCCCCAGCATTTT
TRBV30,NA,NA,TRBJ2-5,CAWSDGALGETQYF,TGTGCCTGGAGTGATGGGGCCCTAGGGGAGACCCAGTACTTC